The T cell receptor (beta chain) under discussion was sequenced for a study of T cell responses to AZD1222 COVID-19 vaccine (dated by TCRdb to 2020 to 2022). Turning to the overall study: Because spike-specific TCR depth and breadth did not differ between the two schedules, AZD1222 recipients who got a second dose at roughly 4 weeks were pooled with those who got a second dose at roughly 12 weeks. A total of approximately 250 trial participants underwent TCR sequencing, of whom under 220 had received two doses of AZD1222 and some 25 had received two doses of the MenACWY control vaccine. Trial participants were enrolled by age into 18-55, 56-69 and 70-plus year subgroups, with around 150, 28 and 57 TCR-sequenced participants respectively. Results the study describes overall, beyond this receptor: The whole spike protein was spanned by vaccine-associated CD4 TCRs, and dominant responses were seen in regions 160-218 and 743-854. The 56-69-year group was small, and its depth increase did not reach significance, likely because of low power. Participants were mostly white British and included more females than males, and it was suggested by the authors that clonal diversity may have been underestimated. A significant rise in spike-specific TCR breadth and depth was observed after two AZD1222 doses relative to day 0 and relative to MenACWY recipients. Because no samples from the day 14 peak response were available, repertoires could be characterized only after the peak T cell response. Epitopes outside the regions mutated in the B.1.351 and B.1.1.7 variants were reportedly recognized by nearly half of the unique spike-specific TCRs. Only five to seven AZD1222 recipients were SARS-CoV-2 seropositive at baseline, limiting conclusions about previously exposed vaccinees.

Worth noting for this clone: Its binding antigen is unknown. Per-base quality was not reported, and no clone a single base away is much larger than it.

Sample time point, as interpreted from the label and publication: baseline before first vaccination. Samples from vaccinated people were obtained from the UK trials COV001 and COV002, which included a single-blind randomized controlled phase 2/3 trial of AZD1222 (ChAdOx1 nCoV-19) in healthy adults. For TCRbeta chain sequencing, PBMC samples were collected from trial participants at day 0 and at day 28 after the second dose. V loses 3 bases, J loses 1 base, and the germline ends lie 4 bases apart. The CDR3 runs 12 amino acids, cysteine and phenylalanine included. Left in the record is the CDR3 DNA by itself, 36 bases read in frame from the first base. The germline V gene sets CDR1 to MDHEN and CDR2 to SYDVKM. The CDR3 regions of human TCRbeta chains were subjected to immunosequencing. The study's processing was this. Repertoire TCRs were matched against a reference library of SARS-CoV-2-specific TCRs generated with the MIRA antigen-specificity platform. Breadth was defined as the fraction of unique TCRs that were SARS-CoV-2-associated, and depth was defined as the fraction of total T cells that were SARS-CoV-2-associated. Using the MIRA data, each spike-specific TCR was mapped to the spike region that the TCR reacts to and placed in a CD4 or CD8 class. Log10-transformed breadth and depth values were compared by one-way ANOVA with Sidak's multiple comparisons tests. The table comes from immuneACCESS by way of TCRdb, which keeps in-frame sequences with V and J called. Part of the clones is missing from these tables; in studies checked, under half for an unresolved V gene and the rest for unknown reasons. The V and J calls and clone size come from that table; D and trimming were worked out from the DNA. In all, the sample holds more than 85,000 clones, and roughly 80% of those were seen once. In total, the top ten clones hold under 25% of the sample.

The origin of this receptor is an adult in good health. The V gene is TRBV28 and the J gene is TRBJ2-7; the D gene is unclear. Sequenced here: peripheral blood, sampled on day 0 of AZD1222 vaccination. The base sequence is TGTGCCAGCAGTTTGTGGTCCTACGAGCAGTACTTC. It is translated as CASSLWSYEQYF. Supplemented by the reference TRBV28 and TRBJ2-7 proteins around the CDR3, the complete variable domain is DVKVTQSSRYLVKRTGEKVFLECVQDMDHENMFWYRQDPGLGLRLIYFSYDVKMKEKGDIPEGYSVSREKKERFSLILESASTNQTSMYLCASSLWSYEQYFGPGTRLTVT.